This TCR beta chain appears in the sequencing data of a study of CD8 T cells in Susac syndrome. Turning to the study itself: Among the sequenced Susac syndrome patients, five or six had active disease while eight or nine were in remission. Findings of the study overall: Roughly 5 Susac-specific public clones appeared in CD8+ TEMRA repertoires, and sixteen in total CD8+ repertoires. Only a relatively small number of individuals were included in the TCR sequencing and HLA analysis.

The germline V gene encodes CDR1 DFQATT and CDR2 SNEGSKA (reference sequence). Trimming cost V 0 bases and J 8 bases, with 19 bases left between them. This CDR3 comprises 15 residues. After extraction with the RNeasy kit, 0.5 to 1 ug of the RNA was reverse transcribed using random hexamers. TCRdb itself ran the immunoSEQ multiplex PCR reads through MiXCR, one entry per CDR3 protein. The table shows 70,000 to 100,000 distinct CDR3 sequences, with about 96% occurring only once. On this clonotype itself: Its antigen is as yet unknown.

The chain recombines TRBV20-1 with TRBJ1-2; tentatively, D is TRBD1 (5 bases). The material sequenced was CD8+ T cells from PBMCs. The clonotype was recovered from a human donor with Susac syndrome. The CDR3 is CSARDREGGVWGYTF. CDR3 bases: TGCAGTGCTAGAGACAGGGAGGGAGGGGTTTGGGGCTACACCTTC.